Below, 30 T cell receptor beta chains from the same sample are listed, as sequenced in a study of shared clonotypes between healthy human individuals. Only in-frame clones appear in the TCRdb table, and some are missing; sequencing was by immunoSEQ multiplex PCR. The sample consists of roughly 2.2 million clones, about nine tenths of them appearing once. Source material: naive CD4+ T cells from PBMCs. Documented subset: CD45RA+ positively selected. The receptors were sampled from a young man in good health. Some clones in this sample may be carry-over from other donors' samples.

This sequence joins TRBV5-6 and TRBJ2-7; 8 bases match TRBD1. The junction had 6 bases not matched to a gene; V was cut back by 4 bases and J by 3 bases. Germline CDR1 reads SGHDT; CDR2 reads YYEEEE. The CDR3 length is 14 residues. The CDR3 sequence is CASSQTGDGYEQYF. CDR3 coding DNA: TGTGCCAGCAGCCAGACAGGGGATGGCTACGAGCAGTACTTC.

The V gene is TRBV2, the J gene TRBJ1-5; possible D gene TRBD1, 6 bases. Germline CDR1 reads SNHLY; CDR2 reads FYNNEI. CDR3 length: 18 amino acids. V gave up 2 bases and J gave up 0 bases, with 17 bases separating them. The CDR3 protein is CASSEYSWTVYSNQPQHF. The DNA for the CDR3 is TGTGCCAGCAGTGAATACTCGTGGACAGTTTATAGCAATCAGCCCCAGCATTTT.

V and J are TRBV7-9 and TRBJ2-6; D possibly corresponds to TRBD1 (6 bases). The germline V gene encodes CDR1 SEHNR and CDR2 FQNEAQ (reference sequence). The CDR3 consists of 18 residues. V lost 1 base and J 0 bases, leaving 13 bases between the germline ends. In nucleotides, the CDR3 is TGTGCCAGCAGCTTAGGGCAGGGGCTGAGCTCTGGGGCCAACGTCCTGACTTTC. This codes for CASSLGQGLSSGANVLTF.

The chain is built from TRBV7-3 and TRBJ2-1; D is perhaps TRBD1 or TRBD2 (5 bases each). Germline CDR1 SGHTA, CDR2 FQGTGA. Trimming pared 1 base from V and 0 bases from J, leaving 10 bases between. The CDR3 runs to 16 residues. The DNA of the CDR3 is TGTGCCAGCAGCTTAATACCAGGGAGCTCCTACAATGAGCAGTTCTTC. This gives the protein CASSLIPGSSYNEQFF.

This sequence joins TRBV6-5 and TRBJ2-5, with D perhaps assigned TRBD1 or TRBD2 (5 bases each). Germline CDR1 MNHEY, CDR2 SVGAGI. Trimming left V 6 bases short and J 5 bases short, with 13 bases between. The CDR3 runs 13 residues. The DNA of the CDR3 is TGTGCCAGCAGCGACAGCGGAGGCGAGACCCAGTACTTC. This codes for CASSDSGGETQYF.

This chain joins TRBV28 and TRBJ1-2; perhaps TRBD1 as D (6 bases). Per the germline V gene, CDR1 is MDHEN and CDR2 is SYDVKM. The CDR3 loop spans 13 amino acids. V lost 10 bases and J 3 bases, leaving 15 bases between the germline ends. CDR3 sequence reads: CATSGESDYGYTF. CDR3 sequence (DNA): TGTGCCACCTCAGGGGAGAGTGACTATGGCTACACCTTC.

In DNA form, the CDR3 reads TGTGCCAGCAGTTCTGCGTTCTATGGCTACACCTTC. Its protein product is CASSSAFYGYTF. The V gene is TRBV28, the J gene TRBJ1-2; D ambiguous. V lost 4 bases and J lost 4, with 7 bases in between. This CDR3 comprises 12 residues. CDR1 and CDR2 (germline): MDHEN, SYDVKM.

The chain combines TRBV9 with TRBJ2-2; the D gene is possibly TRBD1 (6 bases). The V end was cut by 2 bases, the J end by 8 bases, with 10 bases between. CDR1 and CDR2 (germline): SGDLS, YYNGEE. This CDR3 comprises 13 residues. The CDR3 DNA sequence: TGTGCCAGCAGCGTCCAGGGGAGAGGGGAGCTGTTTTTT. This sequence encodes CASSVQGRGELFF.

The V call is TRBV2, the J call TRBJ1-1; D is possibly TRBD1 (6 bases). The V and J ends lost 4 bases and 1 base respectively, with 10 bases between them. The V gene's germline CDR1 is SNHLY and CDR2 FYNNEI. The CDR3 sequence is 14 residues long. The CDR3 nucleotides are TGTGCCAGCAGTGCTTGGACAGCGAACACTGAAGCTTTCTTT. Residues: CASSAWTANTEAFF.

This clone was found a few times. DNA for the CDR3: TGTGCCAGCAGCTTAGTCAACCAGCCCCAGCATTTT. Its protein product is CASSLVNQPQHF. The chain links TRBV7-9 to TRBJ1-5; D is unresolved. V lost 1 base and J 7 bases, leaving 5 bases between the germline ends. CDR1 is SEHNR and CDR2 is FQNEAQ in the germline V gene (reference sequence). CDR3 length equals 12 residues. The full variable domain, rest sourced from reference TRBV7-9 and TRBJ1-5, is DTGVSQNPRHKITKRGQNVTFRCDPISEHNRLYWYRQTLGQGPEFLTYFQNEAQLEKSRLLSDRFSAERPKGSFSTLEIQRTEQGDSAMYLCASSLVNQPQHFGDGTRLSIL.

On this clone: In the same sample, other DNA sequences code for this CDR3. The rearrangement links TRBV6-5 to TRBJ2-7; the D gene is possibly TRBD2 (5 bases). The V end lost 0 bases, the J end lost 0 bases, and 9 bases lay between the germline ends. Germline V CDR1 and CDR2: MNHEY, SVGAGI. The CDR3 length is 15 residues. The CDR3 is CASSYSPGSSYEQYF. The CDR3 DNA is TGTGCCAGCAGTTACTCACCGGGGTCCTCCTACGAGCAGTACTTC.

Comments on this clone: Other DNA sequences in the sample encode the same CDR3. The rearrangement uses TRBV6-5 and TRBJ1-5, with 7 nucleotides matching TRBD1. CDR3 length equals 14 residues. CDR1 and CDR2 from the germline V gene are MNHEY and SVGAGI. Unmatched junction bases numbered 4, after V lost 6 bases and J lost 2 bases. In nucleotides, the CDR3 is TGTGCCAGCAGGACTGGACAGGGCAATCAGCCCCAGCATTTT. It specifies CASRTGQGNQPQHF.

The chain couples TRBV28 to TRBJ1-2; no clear D gene. There are 15 residues in the CDR3. Germline V CDR1 and CDR2: MDHEN, SYDVKM. V lost 6 bases, J lost 4 bases, and 18 bases lay in between. This chain's CDR3 is CASSLINPAPYGYTF. As DNA, the CDR3 is TGTGCCAGCAGCCTGATCAATCCAGCCCCCTATGGCTACACCTTC.

The J gene is TRBJ2-1, the V gene TRBV5-4, with TRBD2 matching 8 bases. The CDR3 runs to 15 residues. Losses at the gene ends were 4 bases for V and 3 bases for J; bases not matched to a gene: 6. Germline-derived CDR1 and CDR2 are SGHNT and YYREEE (reference sequence). The CDR3 sequence is CASSATSGNYNEQFF. The CDR3 nucleotides are TGTGCCAGCAGCGCTACTAGCGGAAACTACAATGAGCAGTTCTTC. The full variable domain, rest sourced from reference TRBV5-4 and TRBJ2-1, is ETGVTQSPTHLIKTRGQQVTLRCSSQSGHNTVSWYQQALGQGPQFIFQYYREEENGRGNFPPRFSGLQFPNYSSELNVNALELDDSALYLCASSATSGNYNEQFFGPGTRLTVL.

The chain couples TRBV5-1 to TRBJ2-1; perhaps TRBD1 as D (5 bases). This CDR3 region has 15 residues. Germline loops: CDR1 SGHRS, CDR2 YFSETQ. V was clipped by 4 bases and J by 4 bases, with 15 bases between them. The CDR3 here is CASSPRVITYNEQFF. In nucleotides, the CDR3 is TGCGCCAGCAGCCCCAGGGTTATAACTTACAATGAGCAGTTCTTC. The full variable domain, completed using reference TRBV5-1 and TRBJ2-1, is KAGVTQTPRYLIKTRGQQVTLSCSPISGHRSVSWYQQTPGQGLQFLFEYFSETQRNKGNFPGRFSGRQFSNSRSEMNVSTLELGDSALYLCASSPRVITYNEQFFGPGTRLTVL.

The genes are TRBV6-1 and TRBJ2-3, with 7 bases that match TRBD1. The CDR3 contains 13 residues. The ends lost 5 bases at V and 5 bases at J; junction bases unmatched: 4. CDR1 is MNHNS and CDR2 is SASEGT in the germline V gene. CDR3: CASSTDREDTQYF. In nucleotides, the CDR3 is TGTGCCAGCAGTACAGACAGGGAAGATACGCAGTATTTT.

V gene TRBV5-4 combines with J gene TRBJ2-2, with a possible D match to TRBD2 (6 bases). Per the germline V gene, CDR1 is SGHNT and CDR2 is YYREEE (reference sequence). V dropped 4 bases and J dropped 4 bases, with 20 bases sitting between them. The length of the CDR3 is 17 residues. The CDR3 loop is CASSPPNSGRSTGELFF. The CDR3 DNA follows: TGTGCCAGCAGCCCCCCTAATAGCGGTCGAAGCACCGGGGAGCTGTTTTTT.

This chain connects TRBV5-4 to TRBJ1-2, with D perhaps TRBD1 (5 bases). CDR1 and CDR2 from the germline V gene are SGHNT and YYREEE (reference sequence). This CDR3 comprises 14 residues. The V and J ends lost 6 bases and 7 bases respectively, with 19 bases between them. CDR3 sequence reads: CASTQGRSSPGYTF. The CDR3 DNA follows: TGTGCCAGCACCCAGGGACGGTCTTCTCCTGGCTACACCTTC.

The chain has TRBV18 and TRBJ2-7; 12 bases align to TRBD1. The CDR3 has 18 amino acids. Looked up from germline, CDR1 is KGHSH and CDR2 is LQKENI. V was clipped by 0 bases and J by 3 bases; unmatched bases: 9. CDR3 residues: CASSPPGPGQGAYYEQYF. CDR3 bases: TGTGCCAGCTCACCACCGGGGCCGGGACAGGGGGCCTACTACGAGCAGTACTTC.

V usage is TRBV7-2 and J usage is TRBJ2-7; D may be TRBD1 or TRBD2 (5 bases each). V was pared by 3 bases and J by 0 bases, with 15 bases between. This CDR3 has 16 residues. Looked up from germline, CDR1 is SGHTA and CDR2 is FQGNSA. The CDR3 loop reads CASSLTPGTDSYEQYF. The CDR3, as DNA: TGTGCCAGCAGCTTGACCCCCGGGACGGACTCCTACGAGCAGTACTTC.

This rearrangement joins TRBV7-2 to TRBJ2-3; D is undetermined. Germline V gives CDR1 SGHTA, CDR2 FQGNSA. V dropped 2 bases and J dropped 0 bases, with 9 bases sitting between them. CDR3 size: 15 residues. CDR3 residues: CASSLIPRSTDTQYF. CDR3 in DNA: TGTGCCAGCAGCTTAATACCACGGAGCACAGATACGCAGTATTTT.

The rearrangement uses TRBV5-4 and TRBJ2-1; TRBD1 aligns across 12 bases. The CDR3 runs 15 residues. Germline-derived CDR1 and CDR2 are SGHNT and YYREEE (reference sequence). V was clipped by 5 bases and J by 4 bases; unmatched bases: 4. The CDR3 DNA reads as TGTGCCAGCAGGCGGGACAGGGGGCCTTACAATGAGCAGTTCTTC. This encodes CASRRDRGPYNEQFF.

The J gene is TRBJ2-1, the V gene TRBV30; 9 bases are shared with TRBD2. This CDR3 has 18 residues. Germline V gene sequence: CDR1 GTSNPN, CDR2 SVGIG (reference sequence). V dropped 2 bases and J dropped 5; count of bases not matched to a gene: 16. The CDR3 here is CAWSRGRAFPLGHNEQFF. The DNA of the CDR3 is TGTGCCTGGAGTCGCGGGAGGGCCTTTCCCCTGGGCCACAATGAGCAGTTCTTC.

With respect to this clone: The sample has other DNA sequences that encode this CDR3 too. The rearrangement joins TRBV4-2 to TRBJ2-1, with TRBD2 matching 10 bases. The ends lost 0 bases at V and 0 bases at J; junction bases unmatched: 2. The CDR3 is 17 amino acids. The germline V gene encodes CDR1 LGHNA and CDR2 YNFKEQ. Written as DNA, the CDR3 is TGTGCCAGCAGCCAAGAGCCTAGCGGGAGCTCCTACAATGAGCAGTTCTTC. Residues: CASSQEPSGSSYNEQFF.

The chain is built from TRBV25-1 and TRBJ1-1; unclear D gene. CDR3 length: 15 amino acids. V lost 4 bases, J lost 1 base, and 13 bases lay in between. Germline CDR1 MGHDK, CDR2 SYGVNS. The DNA for the CDR3 is TGTGCCAGCAGTGTCCGAGGCCTTGGGAACACTGAAGCTTTCTTT. This encodes CASSVRGLGNTEAFF. Full variable domain (remainder filled in from reference TRBV25-1 and TRBJ1-1): EADIYQTPRYLVIGTGKKITLECSQTMGHDKMYWYQQDPGMELHLIHYSYGVNSTEKGDLSSESTVSRIRTEHFPLTLESARPSHTSQYLCASSVRGLGNTEAFFGQGTRLTVV.

In its sample, this clone was seen once. V and J are TRBV4-3 and TRBJ2-1; 8 bases match TRBD2. V trimming: 1 base; J trimming: 7 bases; junction bases outside the gene matches: 12. CDR1 is LGHNA and CDR2 is YSLEER in the germline V gene. This CDR3 is built from 17 residues. The CDR3 here is CASSQVTVAGSTNEQFF. As DNA, the CDR3 is TGCGCCAGCAGCCAAGTAACGGTAGCGGGGTCTACAAATGAGCAGTTCTTC.

About this clone itself: This CDR3 is also generated by other DNA sequences in the sample. The DNA for the CDR3 is TGCGCCAGCAGCCGGGGGCAGGGGGACTATGGCTACACCTTC. It translates to CASSRGQGDYGYTF. The rearrangement joins TRBV5-1 to TRBJ1-2; 7 bases line up with TRBD1. Germline CDR1 is SGHRS and CDR2 is YFSETQ. The CDR3 runs to 14 residues. Trimming removed 4 bases from V and 3 bases from J; junction bases left unmatched: 6.

The chain carries TRBV4-2 and TRBJ2-7; D is ambiguous. Trimming cost V 3 bases and J 0 bases, with 15 bases left between them. This CDR3 is 16 amino acids long. Per germline, CDR1 LGHNA and CDR2 YNFKEQ. The CDR3 coding sequence is TGTGCCAGCAGCCACCAAGACCAGAAAATCTCCTACGAGCAGTACTTC. It codes for CASSHQDQKISYEQYF.

J is TRBJ2-1 and V is TRBV9, with 9 bases fitting TRBD2. Trimming took 0 bases from V and 0 from J; bases not matched to a gene: 7. The CDR3 spans 18 residues. Per germline, CDR1 SGDLS and CDR2 YYNGEE. CDR3 coding DNA: TGTGCCAGCAGCGTAGATCCCGCGGGGGGGAGCTCCTACAATGAGCAGTTCTTC. It yields the protein CASSVDPAGGSSYNEQFF. Based on the CDR3 plus reference TRBV9 and TRBJ2-1, the full variable domain is DSGVTQTPKHLITATGQRVTLRCSPRSGDLSVYWYQQSLDQGLQFLIQYYNGEERAKGNILERFSAQQFPDLHSELNLSSLELGDSALYFCASSVDPAGGSSYNEQFFGPGTRLTVL.

The J gene is TRBJ1-2, the V gene TRBV5-8, with TRBD1 identical over 7 bases. V lost 2 bases and J lost 7; bases outside the gene matches: 5. Germline V gene lookup returns CDR1 SGHTS and CDR2 YDEGEE. The CDR3 has 13 amino acids. CDR3 region: CASSLRGGGGYTF. DNA for the CDR3: TGTGCCAGCAGCTTACGAGGGGGCGGTGGCTACACCTTC. Complete variable domain (other parts from reference TRBV5-8 and TRBJ1-2): EAGVTQSPTHLIKTRGQQATLRCSPISGHTSVYWYQQALGLGLQFLLWYDEGEERNRGNFPPRFSGRQFPNYSSELNVNALELEDSALYLCASSLRGGGGYTFGSGTRLTVV.